This T cell receptor beta chain was sequenced for a study of vaccination and CD4 T cells after COVID-19. As for the study in general: Convalescent donors totaled six males and four females, including two who were Hispanic. Samples after vaccination came a median roughly 70 days past dose two, ranging 14 to 241.

Germline V gives CDR1 SQVTM, CDR2 ANQGSEA. This CDR3 is built from 15 residues. Trimming removed 3 bases from V and 7 bases from J, with 19 bases in between. In regard to this clonotype: The antigen remains undetermined.

Study-level points and caveats: Median counts of SARS-CoV-2-reactive clonotypes increased from 21 to 38; this difference was not significant.

This sample's time point: late sampling 161 to 241 days after vaccination in three convalescent patients. Dates of positive PCR ran from March to December 2020, before US Alpha, Beta and Delta variants. A single record per CDR3 protein comes from TCRdb applying MiXCR to the PCR reads. The sample carries 25,000 to 30,000 distinct CDR3 sequences, under 65% recorded once. Sequences were derived from CD4+ T cells from blood, sampled about 7 months after SARS-CoV-2 vaccination. The TCR sequence derives from a human donor who had recovered from COVID-19. The chain has TRBV29-1 and TRBJ2-1, with TRBD1 as a possible D gene (5 bases). The CDR3: CSVEVWAGAGNEQFF. CDR3 coding DNA: TGCAGCGTTGAGGTCTGGGCTGGGGCCGGGAATGAGCAGTTCTTC.